One sample yielded the 14 T cell receptor beta chains listed below, sequenced in a study of T-cell memory formation after mild COVID-19. TCRdb processed the 5' RACE reads anew with MiXCR; each CDR3 protein has one entry. The sample holds about 470,000 distinct CDR3 sequences, around a quarter seen once. The sample taken for sequencing was PBMCs or a T cell subset sorted from them (not recorded which). The receptors originated from an adult woman who had mild COVID-19 (a few samples of this study predate the infection). Cell type and time point are not known.

The chain has TRBV5-6 and TRBJ2-7; TRBD2 aligns across 10 bases. This CDR3 contains 14 residues. V shed 4 bases, J shed 4 bases, and the junction held 5 bases outside the gene matches. CDR1 SGHDT and CDR2 YYEEEE come from the germline V gene. CDR3 sequence reads: CASSLGTSVYEQYF. The DNA for the CDR3 is TGTGCCAGCAGCCTCGGGACTAGCGTTTACGAGCAGTACTTC.

In this sample, this clonotype turned up many times. This chain links TRBV10-3 with TRBJ2-3; no definite D call. The CDR3 length is 14 residues. CDR1 and CDR2 from the germline V gene are ENHRY and SYGVKD. V was clipped by 2 bases and J by 14 bases, with 20 bases between them. CDR3 in amino acids: CAISEDGAPGLRYF. In DNA, the CDR3 is TGTGCCATCAGTGAGGACGGCGCGCCAGGTCTCCGGTATTTT.

This clonotype was detected only once. The gene calls are TRBV14 and TRBJ1-2; 10 bases align to TRBD1. This CDR3 comprises 16 residues. Germline CDR1 SGHDN, CDR2 FVKESK. V gave up 2 bases and J gave up 6 bases; unmatched junction bases: 9. The CDR3 bases are TGTGCCAGCAGCCAACTGGGGACAGGGGTGAGGAATGGCTACACCTTC. Translating it yields CASSQLGTGVRNGYTF.

This sequence joins TRBV5-1 and TRBJ1-5, with TRBD1 matching 7 bases. Germline V gene sequence: CDR1 SGHRS, CDR2 YFSETQ. CDR3 length equals 14 residues. The trim removed 3 bases at V and 4 bases at J, leaving 4 bases unmatched. The CDR3 is CASSWGTENQPQHF. The DNA for the CDR3 is TGCGCCAGCAGCTGGGGGACAGAGAATCAGCCCCAGCATTTT.

This clonotype was found a few times. This chain joins TRBV11-2 and TRBJ2-5; 8 bases map to TRBD1. Germline CDR1 and CDR2: SGHAT and FQNNGV. V lost 4 bases, J lost 5 bases, and 18 bases stayed unmatched. CDR3 length equals 18 residues. CDR3 protein: CASSSIIEDRGVRETQYF. In DNA, the CDR3 is TGTGCCAGCAGCTCAATCATAGAAGACAGGGGCGTAAGGGAGACCCAGTACTTC.

V gene TRBV12-3 or TRBV12-4 combines with J gene TRBJ1-4, with D unresolved. The ends were cut back, 3 bases at V and 0 bases at J, with 5 bases in the middle. The CDR3 covers 14 residues. The CDR3 reads CASSFWATNEKLFF. CDR3 in DNA: TGTGCCAGCAGTTTTTGGGCAACTAATGAAAAACTGTTTTTT.

This clonotype has just a few counts. J is TRBJ2-3 and V is TRBV24-1; a weak D match, TRBD2 (6 bases). Trimming pared 0 bases from V and 2 bases from J, leaving 11 bases between. Looked up from germline, CDR1 is KGHDR and CDR2 is SFDVKD. The CDR3 has 16 amino acids. The CDR3 coding sequence is TGTGCCACCAGTGATTTGAGTAGCGGCTACACAGATACGCAGTATTTT. Translation gives CATSDLSSGYTDTQYF.

This clonotype was recorded only once. This sequence joins TRBV12-3 or TRBV12-4 and TRBJ1-2; D may be TRBD1 (6 bases). The CDR3 covers 16 residues. V gave up 6 bases and J gave up 4 bases, with 21 bases separating them. CDR3 nucleotide sequence: TGTGCCAGCAGCCCGAAAGGGGGGGCGCGAGGCTATGGCTACACCTTC. Its translation: CASSPKGGARGYGYTF.

The rearrangement joins TRBV12-3 or TRBV12-4 to TRBJ2-4, with a possible D match to TRBD2 (6 bases). The CDR3 is made up of 15 amino acids. V was trimmed by 5 bases and J by 13 bases, leaving 24 bases between them. The CDR3 loop is CASSPPNYSGMVQYF. The CDR3 bases are TGTGCCAGCAGTCCGCCGAACTATAGCGGAATGGTCCAGTACTTC.

Only a few counts were recorded for this clonotype. The chain has TRBV19 and TRBJ1-4; maybe TRBD1 (6 bases). Germline lookup yields CDR1 LNHDA and CDR2 SQIVND (reference sequence). The CDR3 spans 16 residues. V was pared by 7 bases and J by 6 bases, with 21 bases between. The CDR3 here is CASIPSTGLSDEKLFF. The CDR3 DNA is TGTGCCAGTATTCCCAGCACAGGGCTCTCGGATGAAAAACTGTTTTTT.

This chain connects TRBV5-1 to TRBJ2-3; 8 bases agree with TRBD1. CDR1 SGHRS and CDR2 YFSETQ come from the germline V gene. The CDR3 contains 15 residues. The V gene end was trimmed by 0 bases and the J gene end by 5 bases; junction bases not matched to a gene: 5. The CDR3 bases are TGCGCCAGCAGCTTGGACAGGGGGGCCCTAGATACGCAGTATTTT. As protein: CASSLDRGALDTQYF.

This clonotype showed up just a few times. In DNA, the CDR3 is TGTGCCAGCAGTTTCTTAACAGGGGGAAGTGGAAACACCATATATTTT. Its translation: CASSFLTGGSGNTIYF. The chain is built from TRBV12-3 or TRBV12-4 and TRBJ1-3; 8 bases line up with TRBD1. The CDR3 length is 16 residues. The trim removed 3 bases at V and 3 bases at J, leaving 7 bases unmatched.

This clonotype has more than one count but fewer than ten. V and J are TRBV30 and TRBJ1-2, with D unresolved. The ends were cut back, 2 bases at V and 5 bases at J, with 6 bases in the middle. This CDR3 contains 11 residues. The germline V gene encodes CDR1 GTSNPN and CDR2 SVGIG (reference sequence). The CDR3 spells CAWSPGYGYTF. The CDR3 DNA reads TGTGCCTGGAGTCCGGGGTATGGCTACACCTTC. The whole variable domain, remainder taken from reference TRBV30 and TRBJ1-2, is SQTIHQWPATLVQPVGSPLSLECTVEGTSNPNLYWYRQAAGRGLQLLFYSVGIGQISSEVPQNLSASRPQDRQFILSSKKLLLSDSGFYLCAWSPGYGYTFGSGTRLTVV.

The chain has TRBV12-3 or TRBV12-4 and TRBJ1-1; D may be TRBD1 (5 bases). The V and J ends lost 6 bases and 0 bases respectively, with 11 bases between them. The CDR3 contains 14 residues. This CDR3 is CASRGRGLNTEAFF. The CDR3 DNA sequence: TGTGCCAGCAGGGGACGGGGTTTGAACACTGAAGCTTTCTTT.